Listed below are T cell receptor beta chains from one sample, sequenced in a study of blood T cell repertoires in COVID-19. The repertoire was sequenced with immunoSEQ multiplex PCR; TCRdb's copy has only in-frame clones and lacks some. The data show approximately 300,000 clones, with roughly 90% seen just once and roughly 3.9% held by the top ten. Sequencing used PBMCs or T cells enriched from blood (not recorded which). The receptors stem from a woman aged 30 to 39 who had been exposed to COVID-19. Both conserved end residues are part of each CDR3. D genes are given only for firm matches. Some rows have no size entry. The others give once, few or many, or a class for an expanded clone.

D gene	V gene	clone size	J gene	CDR3 protein	CDR3 DNA
.	TRBV4-1	.	TRBJ2-5	CASSQEMAGAAQETQYF	TGCGCCAGCAGCCAAGAGATGGCAGGGGCCGCACAAGAGACCCAGTACTTC
TRBD2	TRBV7-9	.	TRBJ2-5	CASSGRDYLQETQYF	TGTGCCAGCAGCGGAAGGGACTACCTTCAAGAGACCCAGTACTTC
.	TRBV30	.	TRBJ1-2	CAWSDAYLYGYTF	TGTGCCTGGAGTGATGCGTACCTCTATGGCTACACCTTC
.	TRBV14	once	TRBJ2-3	CASTKGADTQYF	TGTGCCAGCACCAAAGGGGCAGATACGCAGTATTTT
TRBD1	TRBV3-1/TRBV3-2	once	TRBJ1-1	CASSQVDRTNTEAFF	TGTGCCAGCAGCCAGGTGGACAGGACCAACACTGAAGCTTTCTTT
.	TRBV29-1	.	TRBJ1-2	CSVTRTVYGYTF	TGCAGCGTTACCCGGACAGTCTATGGCTACACCTTC
TRBD1	TRBV5-6	.	TRBJ2-7	CASSLGGQSSYEQYF	TGTGCCAGCAGCTTGGGGGGACAGAGCTCCTACGAGCAGTACTTC
TRBD2	TRBV27	.	TRBJ2-7	CASSLAGATYEQYF	TGTGCCAGCAGCCTAGCGGGGGCCACCTACGAGCAGTACTTC
TRBD1	TRBV9	.	TRBJ1-6	CASSVGVGQGGNSPLHF	TGTGCCAGCAGCGTTGGGGTAGGACAGGGGGGTAATTCACCCCTCCACTTT
.	TRBV5-1	few	TRBJ1-1	CASSSPDSYGAEAFF	TGCGCCAGCAGTTCCCCCGACAGTTATGGCGCTGAAGCTTTCTTT
.	TRBV3-1/TRBV3-2	.	TRBJ1-6	CASSQVTFGGTYNSPLHF	TGTGCCAGCAGCCAAGTAACTTTTGGGGGGACCTATAATTCACCCCTCCACTTT
TRBD2	TRBV11-3	.	TRBJ2-1	CASSRSGGPGEQFF	TGTGCCAGCAGCCGCAGCGGGGGGCCTGGTGAGCAGTTCTTC
TRBD2	TRBV5-1	few	TRBJ2-2	CASSLASVAGDNTGELFF	TGCGCCAGCAGCTTGGCCTCAGTAGCGGGGGATAACACCGGGGAGCTGTTTTTT
.	TRBV2	once	TRBJ1-1	CASSGSGPLTEAFF	TGTGCCAGCAGTGGGTCAGGCCCTCTCACTGAAGCTTTCTTT
.	TRBV9	.	TRBJ1-1	CASSVSEGTEAFF	TGTGCCAGCAGCGTGTCCGAGGGTACTGAAGCTTTCTTT
.	TRBV6-5	.	TRBJ1-3	CASRGGYSGNTIYF	TGTGCCAGCAGGGGGGGTTACTCTGGAAACACCATATATTTT
.	TRBV5-4	.	TRBJ1-1	CASSPARGNTEAFF	TGTGCCAGCAGCCCAGCACGGGGGAACACTGAAGCTTTCTTT
TRBD1	TRBV11-1	.	TRBJ2-7	CASSLADRGSYEQYF	TGTGCCAGCAGCTTAGCAGACAGGGGCTCCTACGAGCAGTACTTC
.	TRBV5-1	.	TRBJ2-1	CASSLETGPYNEQFF	TGCGCCAGCAGCTTGGAAACAGGGCCATACAATGAGCAGTTCTTC
.	TRBV4-1	few	TRBJ1-2	CASRPTTGNYGYTF	TGCGCCAGCAGACCGACCACGGGAAACTATGGCTACACCTTC
.	TRBV4-3	once	TRBJ2-1	CASSQEPRDEQFF	TGCGCCAGCAGCCAAGAACCCCGAGATGAGCAGTTCTTC
TRBD1	TRBV19	.	TRBJ1-6	CASSILGQGNSPLHF	TGTGCCAGTAGTATCCTGGGACAGGGAAATTCACCCCTCCACTTT
.	TRBV12-3/TRBV12-4	.	TRBJ2-5	CASSFDWETQYF	TGTGCCAGCAGTTTCGACTGGGAGACCCAGTACTTC
TRBD1	TRBV7-8	.	TRBJ1-1	CASSLEGQGARTEAFF	TGTGCCAGCAGCTTAGAGGGACAGGGGGCGCGCACTGAAGCTTTCTTT
TRBD2	TRBV24-1	.	TRBJ2-3	CATSEPSGGFTDTQYF	TGTGCCACCAGTGAGCCTAGCGGGGGTTTCACAGATACGCAGTATTTT
.	TRBV14	.	TRBJ1-1	CASSQLTGSLPTEAFF	TGTGCCAGCAGCCAACTAACAGGCTCCCTCCCTACTGAAGCTTTCTTT
.	TRBV4-2	.	TRBJ1-5	CASSQDSVKPQHF	TGTGCCAGCAGCCAAGATTCGGTGAAGCCCCAGCATTTT